Below are 11 T cell receptor beta chains sequenced from a single sample in a study of early T cells in non-severe SARS-CoV-2 infection. TCRdb analysed the 5' RACE reads with MiXCR anew, one entry per CDR3 protein. The table lists over 25,000 distinct CDR3 sequences, approximately 4.3% of them singletons. Sequencing input: whole blood. All receptors derive from an adult who was a healthcare worker with PCR-confirmed SARS-CoV-2 infection or an uninfected control (not recorded which).

In this sample, this clonotype turned up many times. The chain employs TRBV7-9 and TRBJ1-6; 7 bases are a match to TRBD1. Germline V gives CDR1 SEHNR, CDR2 FQNEAQ (reference sequence). This CDR3 has 15 residues. The junction had 5 bases not matched to a gene; V was cut back by 3 bases and J by 6 bases. CDR3 in DNA: TGTGCCAGCAGCTTCAGGGACAGTACTAATTCACCCCTCCACTTT. It translates to CASSFRDSTNSPLHF.

This clonotype was detected ten times or more. This chain connects TRBV27 to TRBJ1-6; weak D call: TRBD1 (5 bases). Germline values: CDR1 MNHEY, CDR2 SMNVEV (reference sequence). V was trimmed by 0 bases and J by 6 bases, leaving 12 bases between them. This CDR3 contains 16 residues. The CDR3 here is CASSLSVGDSNSPLHF. The CDR3 nucleotides are TGTGCCAGCAGTTTATCGGTCGGGGACTCTAATTCACCCCTCCACTTT.

A note on this clonotype: Since a much larger clone is just one base distant, this may be a read error. The V call is TRBV11-2, the J call TRBJ2-7, with 10 bases fitting TRBD2. CDR1 and CDR2 from the germline V gene are SGHAT and FQNNGV. The CDR3 is 16 residues long. This chain's CDR3 is CACSLEASGRTGEQYF. The CDR3 DNA follows: TGTGCCTGCAGCTTAGAGGCTAGCGGGAGAACGGGCGAGCAGTACTTC.

This clonotype was seen repeatedly, ten times or more. This chain connects TRBV5-4 to TRBJ2-5; no reliable D call. V gave up 0 bases and J gave up 5 bases, with 8 bases separating them. Germline V lookup: CDR1 SGHNT, CDR2 YYREEE (reference sequence). The CDR3 totals 13 residues. As DNA, the CDR3 is TGTGCCAGCAGCTTGGTACCGTCGGAGACCCAGTACTTC. It is translated as CASSLVPSETQYF. Based on the CDR3 plus reference TRBV5-4 and TRBJ2-5, the full variable domain is ETGVTQSPTHLIKTRGQQVTLRCSSQSGHNTVSWYQQALGQGPQFIFQYYREEENGRGNFPPRFSGLQFPNYSSELNVNALELDDSALYLCASSLVPSETQYFGPGTRLLVL.

This clonotype occurred many times. This chain connects TRBV28 to TRBJ1-2; 10 bases are shared with TRBD1. The V segment lost 5 bases and the J segment 3 bases; nucleotides outside the gene matches: 9. This CDR3 has 16 amino acids. Germline loops: CDR1 MDHEN, CDR2 SYDVKM. CDR3 sequence (DNA): TGTGCCAGCAGTCGACCACGGACAGGGGGAGACTATGGCTACACCTTC. Residues: CASSRPRTGGDYGYTF.

The genes are TRBV20-1 and TRBJ2-2; perhaps TRBD2 as D (6 bases). CDR3 size: 14 residues. Germline CDR1 DFQATT, CDR2 SNEGSKA (reference sequence). Trimming removed 6 bases from V and 3 bases from J, with 14 bases in between. The CDR3 DNA follows: TGCAGTGCCCCCGGAGGGGTATACACCGGGGAGCTGTTTTTT. Translation: CSAPGGVYTGELFF.

This clonotype has a count of ten or more. The chain uses TRBV25-1 and TRBJ1-6; tentatively, D is TRBD1 (5 bases). V was trimmed by 8 bases and J by 10 bases, leaving 12 bases between them. The CDR3 has 12 amino acids. Germline CDR1 and CDR2: MGHDK and SYGVNS. CDR3 nucleotide sequence: TGTGCCAGCGGGACGGCGGGCTCACCCCTCCACTTT. The encoded protein is CASGTAGSPLHF.

The sample holds a few counts of this clonotype. The V gene is TRBV15, the J gene TRBJ1-1, with 8 bases lining up with TRBD1. The CDR3 runs 13 residues. In germline, CDR1 is LNHNV, CDR2 YYDKDF (reference sequence). Trimming took 5 bases from V and 6 from J; bases not matched to a gene: 5. The DNA for the CDR3 is TGTGCCACCAGCGCGGACAGGGCGGCTGAAGCTTTCTTT. The encoded protein is CATSADRAAEAFF.

This clonotype has at least ten counts. The rearrangement joins TRBV11-2 to TRBJ2-1; TRBD2 agrees at 8 bases. Looked up from germline, CDR1 is SGHAT and CDR2 is FQNNGV. The CDR3 spans 16 residues. Unmatched junction bases numbered 8, after V lost 4 bases and J lost 3 bases. In DNA, the CDR3 is TGTGCCAGCAGCTCCTTAGCGGGATTTGTCTACAATGAGCAGTTCTTC. The encoded protein is CASSSLAGFVYNEQFF.

This chain links TRBV6-5 with TRBJ2-3; unclear D gene. The CDR3 has 14 residues. Trimming removed 0 bases from V and 2 bases from J, with 6 bases in between. Per germline, CDR1 MNHEY and CDR2 SVGAGI. CDR3: CASSYSRSTDTQYF. The CDR3 nucleotides read TGTGCCAGCAGTTACTCGCGCTCCACAGATACGCAGTATTTT.

This clonotype came up many times. This rearrangement joins TRBV3-1 to TRBJ1-2, with D unresolved. The CDR3 length is 13 residues. Trimming took 0 bases from V and 4 from J, leaving 6 bases between them. Germline V gene data show CDR1 as LGHDT and CDR2 as YNNKEL (reference sequence). This CDR3 is CASSQDLGYGYTF. CDR3 nucleotides: TGTGCCAGCAGCCAAGATCTGGGCTATGGCTACACCTTC.